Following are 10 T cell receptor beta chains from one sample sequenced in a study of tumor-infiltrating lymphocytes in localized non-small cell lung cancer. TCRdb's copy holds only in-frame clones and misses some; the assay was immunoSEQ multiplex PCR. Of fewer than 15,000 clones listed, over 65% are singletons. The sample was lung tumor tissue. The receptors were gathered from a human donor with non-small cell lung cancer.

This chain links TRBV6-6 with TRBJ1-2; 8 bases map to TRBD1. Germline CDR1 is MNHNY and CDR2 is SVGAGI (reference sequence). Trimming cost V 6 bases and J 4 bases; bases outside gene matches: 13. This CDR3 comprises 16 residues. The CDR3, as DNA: TGTGCCAGCAGACACTCCATTACGACAGGGGCCTATGGCTACACCTTC. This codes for CASRHSITTGAYGYTF.

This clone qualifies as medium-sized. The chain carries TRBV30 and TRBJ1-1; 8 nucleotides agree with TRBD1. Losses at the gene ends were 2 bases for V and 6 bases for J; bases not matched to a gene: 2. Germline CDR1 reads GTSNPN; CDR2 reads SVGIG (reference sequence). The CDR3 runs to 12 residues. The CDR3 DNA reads TGTGCCTGGAGTAAACAGGGGGCTGAAGCTTTCTTT. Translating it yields CAWSKQGAEAFF.

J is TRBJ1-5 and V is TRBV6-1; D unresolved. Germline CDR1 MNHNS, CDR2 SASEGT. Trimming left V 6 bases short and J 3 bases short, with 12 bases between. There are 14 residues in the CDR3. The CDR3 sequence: CASREPFNNQPQHF. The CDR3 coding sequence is TGTGCCAGCAGAGAACCTTTCAACAATCAGCCCCAGCATTTT.

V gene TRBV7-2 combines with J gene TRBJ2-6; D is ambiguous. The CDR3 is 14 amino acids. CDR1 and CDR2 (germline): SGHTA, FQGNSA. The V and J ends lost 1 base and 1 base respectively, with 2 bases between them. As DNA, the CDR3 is TGTGCCAGCAGCTTAGTATCTGGGGCCAACGTCCTGACTTTC. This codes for CASSLVSGANVLTF.

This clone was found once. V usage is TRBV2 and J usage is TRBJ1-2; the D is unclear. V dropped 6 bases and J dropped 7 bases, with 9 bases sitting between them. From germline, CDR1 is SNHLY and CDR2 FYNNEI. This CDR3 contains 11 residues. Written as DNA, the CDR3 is TGTGCCAGCAGGATCCGGGGTGGCTACACCTTC. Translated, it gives CASRIRGGYTF.

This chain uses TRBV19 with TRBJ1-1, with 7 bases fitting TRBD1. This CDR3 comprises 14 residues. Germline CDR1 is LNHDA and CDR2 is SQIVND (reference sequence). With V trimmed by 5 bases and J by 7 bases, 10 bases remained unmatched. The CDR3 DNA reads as TGTGCCAGTAGTGTTGAGGGGGCGCCAAGTGAAGCTTTCTTT. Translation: CASSVEGAPSEAFF.

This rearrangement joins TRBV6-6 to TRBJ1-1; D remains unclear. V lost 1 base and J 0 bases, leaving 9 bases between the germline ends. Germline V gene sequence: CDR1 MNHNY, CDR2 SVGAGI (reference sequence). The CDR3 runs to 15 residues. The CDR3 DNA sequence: TGTGCCAGCAGTTACTTTGACATTATGAACACTGAAGCTTTCTTT. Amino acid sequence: CASSYFDIMNTEAFF.

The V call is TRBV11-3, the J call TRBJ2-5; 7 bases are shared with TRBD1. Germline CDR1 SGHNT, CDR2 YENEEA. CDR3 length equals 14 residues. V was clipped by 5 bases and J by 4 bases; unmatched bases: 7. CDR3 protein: CASSSVDRPETQYF. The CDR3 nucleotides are TGTGCCAGCAGCAGCGTGGACAGGCCAGAGACCCAGTACTTC.

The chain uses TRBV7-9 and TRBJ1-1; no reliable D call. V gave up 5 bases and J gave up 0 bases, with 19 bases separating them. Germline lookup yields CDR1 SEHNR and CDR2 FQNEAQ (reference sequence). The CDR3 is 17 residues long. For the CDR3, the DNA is TGTGCCAGCAGCCCCCCGGCTCGCCGAGAGGTGAACACTGAAGCTTTCTTT. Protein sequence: CASSPPARREVNTEAFF. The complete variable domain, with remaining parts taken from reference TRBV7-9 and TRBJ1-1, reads DTGVSQNPRHKITKRGQNVTFRCDPISEHNRLYWYRQTLGQGPEFLTYFQNEAQLEKSRLLSDRFSAERPKGSFSTLEIQRTEQGDSAMYLCASSPPARREVNTEAFFGQGTRLTVV.

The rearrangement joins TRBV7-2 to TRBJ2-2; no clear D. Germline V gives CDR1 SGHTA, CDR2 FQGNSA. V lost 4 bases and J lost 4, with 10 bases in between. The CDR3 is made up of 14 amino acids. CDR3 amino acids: CASSSLVFTGELFF. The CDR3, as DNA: TGTGCCAGCAGCTCCTTGGTCTTCACCGGGGAGCTGTTTTTT.